A selection of T cell receptor beta chains follows, all from one sample in a study of T cell changes during pregnancy in multiple sclerosis. The assay was immunoSEQ multiplex PCR, and TCRdb's table has in-frame clones only and misses some. In the table there are some 80,000 clones, more than 80% of which are singletons. The sample consisted of peripheral blood, taken in the first trimester of pregnancy. The receptors were gathered from a female donor in good health, enrolled as a control in a pregnancy study. CDR3s include the opening cysteine and the closing phenylalanine or tryptophan. Fields, in order: CDR3 protein, CDR3 DNA, J gene, CDR3 length, V gene, D gene, clone size. A D gene is named only where the DNA matches it firmly. Clone size is given for some rows only: seen once, a few or many times, or a class if the clone is expanded.

CDR3aa: CASSLVSSDEQYF
CDR3nt: TGTGCCAGCAGCTTGGTCTCCTCAGACGAGCAGTACTTC
j_gene: TRBJ2-7
len: 13
v_gene: TRBV5-4
d_gene: -
abundance: -

CDR3aa: CASSLGGQGLGSQYF
CDR3nt: TGTGCCAGCAGCTTAGGAGGACAGGGGCTCGGAAGCCAGTACTTC
j_gene: TRBJ2-5
len: 15
v_gene: TRBV7-2
d_gene: TRBD1
abundance: -

CDR3aa: CASRRLDYNEQFF
CDR3nt: TGCGCCAGCCGGCGACTAGACTACAATGAGCAGTTCTTC
j_gene: TRBJ2-1
len: 13
v_gene: TRBV10-2
d_gene: -
abundance: -

CDR3aa: CASSPGRSYEQYF
CDR3nt: TGTGCCAGCTCACCGGGGAGATCCTACGAGCAGTACTTC
j_gene: TRBJ2-7
len: 13
v_gene: TRBV18
d_gene: -
abundance: -

CDR3aa: CASSATGGDPTNYGYTF
CDR3nt: TGTGCCAGCAGTGCGACAGGGGGAGACCCCACTAACTATGGCTACACCTTC
j_gene: TRBJ1-2
len: 17
v_gene: TRBV6-1
d_gene: TRBD1
abundance: -

CDR3aa: CASSYGSSGSVDTQYF
CDR3nt: TGTGCCAGCAGTTACGGGTCTAGCGGGAGCGTAGATACGCAGTATTTT
j_gene: TRBJ2-3
len: 16
v_gene: TRBV6-5
d_gene: TRBD2
abundance: -

CDR3aa: CASSHAGQGSYNEQFF
CDR3nt: TGCGCCAGCAGCCATGCGGGACAGGGTAGTTACAATGAGCAGTTCTTC
j_gene: TRBJ2-1
len: 16
v_gene: TRBV4-3
d_gene: TRBD1
abundance: -

CDR3aa: CASSPGGTYEQYF
CDR3nt: TGTGCCAGCTCGCCGGGGGGGACCTACGAGCAGTACTTC
j_gene: TRBJ2-7
len: 13
v_gene: TRBV11-3
d_gene: TRBD2
abundance: -

CDR3aa: CASTISERGATEAFF
CDR3nt: TGCGCCAGCACCATATCCGAGCGGGGGGCCACTGAAGCTTTCTTT
j_gene: TRBJ1-1
len: 15
v_gene: TRBV5-1
d_gene: -
abundance: once

CDR3aa: CASSIPSFNQPQHF
CDR3nt: TGTGCCAGTAGTATTCCCAGTTTTAATCAGCCCCAGCATTTT
j_gene: TRBJ1-5
len: 14
v_gene: TRBV19
d_gene: -
abundance: -

CDR3aa: CASSNVAGALTGELFF
CDR3nt: TGTGCCAGCAGCAACGTAGCGGGGGCATTGACCGGGGAGCTGTTTTTT
j_gene: TRBJ2-2
len: 16
v_gene: TRBV7-9
d_gene: TRBD2
abundance: -

CDR3aa: CASSYGQGAEAFF
CDR3nt: TGTGCCAGCAGTTACGGACAGGGCGCTGAAGCTTTCTTT
j_gene: TRBJ1-1
len: 13
v_gene: TRBV6-6
d_gene: TRBD1
abundance: -

CDR3aa: CASSDRTGTSLNQPQHF
CDR3nt: TGTGCCAGCAGTGACAGGACAGGGACGTCCCTCAATCAGCCCCAGCATTTT
j_gene: TRBJ1-5
len: 17
v_gene: TRBV6-1
d_gene: TRBD1
abundance: -

CDR3aa: CASSVYEGRTYNEQFF
CDR3nt: TGTGCCAGCAGCGTATACGAGGGTAGGACCTACAATGAGCAGTTCTTC
j_gene: TRBJ2-1
len: 16
v_gene: TRBV9
d_gene: -
abundance: -

CDR3aa: CASSVDLRGHYNEQFF
CDR3nt: TGTGCCAGCAGCGTAGATCTTAGGGGACACTACAATGAGCAGTTCTTC
j_gene: TRBJ2-1
len: 16
v_gene: TRBV9
d_gene: -
abundance: -

CDR3aa: CASSAGTGATDTQYF
CDR3nt: TGTGCCAGCAGCGCCGGGACAGGGGCCACAGATACGCAGTATTTT
j_gene: TRBJ2-3
len: 15
v_gene: TRBV25-1
d_gene: TRBD1
abundance: -

CDR3aa: CASSMPQGTNTEAFF
CDR3nt: TGTGCCAGTAGTATGCCACAGGGGACGAACACTGAAGCTTTCTTT
j_gene: TRBJ1-1
len: 15
v_gene: TRBV19
d_gene: TRBD1
abundance: once

CDR3aa: CASSLSLMENSPLHF
CDR3nt: TGTGCCAGCAGCTTATCCCTGATGGAGAATTCACCCCTCCACTTT
j_gene: TRBJ1-6
len: 15
v_gene: TRBV7-9
d_gene: -
abundance: -

CDR3aa: CSVPQIIAGDGANVLTF
CDR3nt: TGCAGCGTCCCCCAAATCATCGCGGGGGACGGGGCCAACGTCCTGACTTTC
j_gene: TRBJ2-6
len: 17
v_gene: TRBV29-1
d_gene: TRBD2
abundance: -

CDR3aa: CASSEGEEVNEQFF
CDR3nt: TGTGCCAGCAGTGAAGGGGAGGAGGTCAATGAGCAGTTCTTC
j_gene: TRBJ2-1
len: 14
v_gene: TRBV6-1
d_gene: -
abundance: -

CDR3aa: CASIGGVAYGYTF
CDR3nt: TGTGCCAGTATCGGAGGGGTGGCTTATGGCTACACCTTC
j_gene: TRBJ1-2
len: 13
v_gene: TRBV19
d_gene: -
abundance: -

CDR3aa: CASSLFPGQNGEQYF
CDR3nt: TGTGCCAGCAGCTTGTTTCCGGGACAAAATGGGGAGCAGTACTTC
j_gene: TRBJ2-7
len: 15
v_gene: TRBV7-6
d_gene: -
abundance: -

CDR3aa: CASSQVELRGGELFF
CDR3nt: TGCGCCAGCAGCCAAGTTGAACTAAGAGGGGGGGAGCTGTTTTTT
j_gene: TRBJ2-2
len: 15
v_gene: TRBV4-1
d_gene: -
abundance: -

CDR3aa: CAWSAGGGGHEQFF
CDR3nt: TGTGCCTGGAGTGCGGGGGGCGGGGGCCATGAGCAGTTCTTC
j_gene: TRBJ2-1
len: 14
v_gene: TRBV30
d_gene: -
abundance: once

CDR3aa: CAFRTGPSTDTQYF
CDR3nt: TGCGCCTTCCGGACAGGGCCTAGCACAGATACGCAGTATTTT
j_gene: TRBJ2-3
len: 14
v_gene: TRBV5-1
d_gene: TRBD1
abundance: once

CDR3aa: CASSVAGVQETQYF
CDR3nt: TGCGCCAGCAGCGTAGCGGGGGTACAAGAGACCCAGTACTTC
j_gene: TRBJ2-5
len: 14
v_gene: TRBV5-1
d_gene: TRBD2
abundance: -

CDR3aa: CASSSTGTSDYNEQFF
CDR3nt: TGTGCCAGCAGCTCCACCGGGACTAGCGACTACAATGAGCAGTTCTTC
j_gene: TRBJ2-1
len: 16
v_gene: TRBV7-9
d_gene: TRBD2
abundance: -

CDR3aa: CASSYTGGHQPQHF
CDR3nt: TGTGCCAGCAGTTACACAGGGGGGCATCAGCCCCAGCATTTT
j_gene: TRBJ1-5
len: 14
v_gene: TRBV6-5
d_gene: TRBD1
abundance: -